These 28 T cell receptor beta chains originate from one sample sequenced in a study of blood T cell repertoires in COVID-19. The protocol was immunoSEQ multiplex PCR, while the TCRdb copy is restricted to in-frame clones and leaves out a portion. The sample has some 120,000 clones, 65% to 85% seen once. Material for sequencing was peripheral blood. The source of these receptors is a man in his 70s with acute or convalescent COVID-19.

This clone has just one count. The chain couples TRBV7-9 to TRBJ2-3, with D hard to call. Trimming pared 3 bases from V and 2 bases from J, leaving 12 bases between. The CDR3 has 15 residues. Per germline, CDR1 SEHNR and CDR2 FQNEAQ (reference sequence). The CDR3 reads CASSFRSSTTDTQYF. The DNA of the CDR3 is TGTGCCAGCAGCTTCCGGAGCAGTACCACAGATACGCAGTATTTT.

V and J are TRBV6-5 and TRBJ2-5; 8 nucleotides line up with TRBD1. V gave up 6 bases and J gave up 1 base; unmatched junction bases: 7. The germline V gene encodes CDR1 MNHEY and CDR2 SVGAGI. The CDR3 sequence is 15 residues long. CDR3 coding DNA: TGTGCCAGCAGCCTAACCGGGACAGGCCAAGAGACCCAGTACTTC. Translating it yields CASSLTGTGQETQYF.

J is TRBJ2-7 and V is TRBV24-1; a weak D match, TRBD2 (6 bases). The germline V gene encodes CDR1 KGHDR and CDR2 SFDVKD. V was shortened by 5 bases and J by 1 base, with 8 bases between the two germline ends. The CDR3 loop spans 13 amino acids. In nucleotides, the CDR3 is TGTGCCACCAGTGTCCGGGGGTCCTACGAGCAGTACTTC. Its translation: CATSVRGSYEQYF.

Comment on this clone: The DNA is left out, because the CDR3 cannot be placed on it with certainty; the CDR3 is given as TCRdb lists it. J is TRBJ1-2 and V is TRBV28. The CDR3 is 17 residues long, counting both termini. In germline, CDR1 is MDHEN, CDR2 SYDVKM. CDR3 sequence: CASSTSTPLGLHSGYTF.

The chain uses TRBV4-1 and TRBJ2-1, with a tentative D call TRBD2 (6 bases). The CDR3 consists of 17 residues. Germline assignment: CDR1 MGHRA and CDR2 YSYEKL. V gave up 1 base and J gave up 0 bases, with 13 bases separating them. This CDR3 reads CASSQAGAGSSYNEQFF. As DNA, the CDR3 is TGCGCCAGCAGCCAAGCTGGGGCGGGGAGCTCCTACAATGAGCAGTTCTTC.

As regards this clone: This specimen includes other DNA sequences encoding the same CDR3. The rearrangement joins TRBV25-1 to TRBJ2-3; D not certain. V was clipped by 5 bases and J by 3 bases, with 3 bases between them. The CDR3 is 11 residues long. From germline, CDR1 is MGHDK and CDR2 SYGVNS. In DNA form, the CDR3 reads TGTGCCAGCAGTCTTACAGATACGCAGTATTTT. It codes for CASSLTDTQYF.

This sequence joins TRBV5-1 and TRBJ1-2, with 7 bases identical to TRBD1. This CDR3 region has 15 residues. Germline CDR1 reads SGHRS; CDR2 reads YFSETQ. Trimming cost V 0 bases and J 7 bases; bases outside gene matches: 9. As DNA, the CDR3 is TGCGCCAGCAGCTTGGAGCCAAGACAGGGTTCTGGCTACACCTTC. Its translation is CASSLEPRQGSGYTF.

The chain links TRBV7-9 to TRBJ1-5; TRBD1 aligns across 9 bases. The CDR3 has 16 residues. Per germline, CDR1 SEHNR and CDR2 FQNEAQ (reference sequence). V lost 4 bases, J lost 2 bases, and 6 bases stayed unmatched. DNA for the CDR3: TGTGCCAGCAGCTCACAGGGGGCGTGGGGCAATCAGCCCCAGCATTTT. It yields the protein CASSSQGAWGNQPQHF.

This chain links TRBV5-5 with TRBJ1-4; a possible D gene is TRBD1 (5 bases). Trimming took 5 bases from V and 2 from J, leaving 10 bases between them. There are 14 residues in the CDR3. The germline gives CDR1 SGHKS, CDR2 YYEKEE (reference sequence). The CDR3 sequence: CASSKQDTNEKLFF. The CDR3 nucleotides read TGTGCCAGCAGTAAACAGGATACTAATGAAAAACTGTTTTTT. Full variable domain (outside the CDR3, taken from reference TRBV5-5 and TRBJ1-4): DAGVTQSPTHLIKTRGQQVTLRCSPISGHKSVSWYQQVLGQGPQFIFQYYEKEERGRGNFPDRFSARQFPNYSSELNVNALLLGDSALYLCASSKQDTNEKLFFGSGTQLSVL.

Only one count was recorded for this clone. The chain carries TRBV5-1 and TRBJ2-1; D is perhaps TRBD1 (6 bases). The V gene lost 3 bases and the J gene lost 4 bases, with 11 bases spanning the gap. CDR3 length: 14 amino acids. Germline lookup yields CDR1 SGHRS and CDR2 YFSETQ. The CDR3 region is CASSYRTVYNEQFF. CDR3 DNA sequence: TGCGCCAGCAGCTACCGGACAGTTTACAATGAGCAGTTCTTC.

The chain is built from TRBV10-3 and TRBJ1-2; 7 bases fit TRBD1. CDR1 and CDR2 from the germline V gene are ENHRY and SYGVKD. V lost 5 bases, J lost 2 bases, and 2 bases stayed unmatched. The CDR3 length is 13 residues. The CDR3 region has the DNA TGTGCCATCAGTCAGGGACAGAACTATGGCTACACCTTC. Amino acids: CAISQGQNYGYTF.

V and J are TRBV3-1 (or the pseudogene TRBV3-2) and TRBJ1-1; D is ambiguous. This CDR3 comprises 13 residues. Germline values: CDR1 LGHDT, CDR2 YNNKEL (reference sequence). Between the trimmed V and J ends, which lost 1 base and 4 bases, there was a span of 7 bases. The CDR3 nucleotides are TGTGCCAGCAGCCAAGTGCGCGGCACTGAAGCTTTCTTT. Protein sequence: CASSQVRGTEAFF.

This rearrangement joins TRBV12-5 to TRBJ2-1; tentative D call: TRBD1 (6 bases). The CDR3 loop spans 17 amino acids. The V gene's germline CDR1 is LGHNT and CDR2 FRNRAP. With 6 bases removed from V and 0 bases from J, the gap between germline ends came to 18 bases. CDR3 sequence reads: CASGFSPQGSSYNEQFF. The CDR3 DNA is TGTGCTAGTGGGTTTAGCCCACAGGGCAGCTCCTACAATGAGCAGTTCTTC.

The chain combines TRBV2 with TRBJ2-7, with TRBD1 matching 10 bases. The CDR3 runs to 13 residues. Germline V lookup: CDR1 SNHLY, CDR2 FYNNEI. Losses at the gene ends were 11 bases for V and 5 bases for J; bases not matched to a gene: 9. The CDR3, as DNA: TGTGCCTCCTCGGGACAGGGGTTCGACGAGCAGTACTTC. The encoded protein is CASSGQGFDEQYF.

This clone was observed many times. CDR3 in amino acids: CASSSERGFSYNEQFF. DNA of the CDR3: TGTGCCAGCAGCTCGGAGCGGGGTTTCTCCTACAATGAGCAGTTCTTC. The chain is built from TRBV7-9 and TRBJ2-1; 7 bases fit TRBD2. The germline V gene has CDR1 SEHNR and CDR2 FQNEAQ (reference sequence). The CDR3 runs to 16 residues. V shed 4 bases, J shed 0 bases, and the junction held 6 bases outside the gene matches.

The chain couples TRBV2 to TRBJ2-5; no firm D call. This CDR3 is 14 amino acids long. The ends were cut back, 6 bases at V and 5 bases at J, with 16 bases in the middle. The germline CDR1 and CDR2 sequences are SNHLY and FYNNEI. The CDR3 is CASSLATLGETQYF. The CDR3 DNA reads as TGTGCCAGCAGCTTGGCCACCCTCGGGGAGACCCAGTACTTC. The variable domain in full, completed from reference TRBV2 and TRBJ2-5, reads EPEVTQTPSHQVTQMGQEVILRCVPISNHLYFYWYRQILGQKVEFLVSFYNNEISEKSEIFDDQFSVERPDGSNFTLKIRSTKLEDSAMYFCASSLATLGETQYFGPGTRLLVL.

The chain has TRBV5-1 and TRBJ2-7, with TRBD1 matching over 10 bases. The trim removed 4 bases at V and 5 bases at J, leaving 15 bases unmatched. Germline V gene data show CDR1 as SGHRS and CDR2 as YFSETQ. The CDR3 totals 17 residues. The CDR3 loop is CASSRASGTGVINEQYF. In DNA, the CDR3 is TGCGCCAGCAGCCGGGCCTCCGGGACAGGGGTGATCAACGAGCAGTACTTC.

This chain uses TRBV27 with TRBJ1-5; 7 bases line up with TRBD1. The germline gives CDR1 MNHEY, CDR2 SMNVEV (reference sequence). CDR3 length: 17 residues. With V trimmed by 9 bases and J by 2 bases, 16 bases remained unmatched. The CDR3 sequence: CASRAGTRGQGNQPQHF. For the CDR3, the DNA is TGTGCCAGTCGCGCCGGGACAAGGGGGCAGGGCAATCAGCCCCAGCATTTT.

The CDR3 reads CASSPIPGQPQHF. In nucleotides, the CDR3 is TGTGCCAGCTCACCAATTCCGGGTCAGCCCCAGCATTTT. This chain connects TRBV18 to TRBJ1-5; D not certain. The V end lost 2 bases, the J end lost 6 bases, and 8 bases lay between the germline ends. Per the germline V gene, CDR1 is KGHSH and CDR2 is LQKENI. This CDR3 has 13 residues.

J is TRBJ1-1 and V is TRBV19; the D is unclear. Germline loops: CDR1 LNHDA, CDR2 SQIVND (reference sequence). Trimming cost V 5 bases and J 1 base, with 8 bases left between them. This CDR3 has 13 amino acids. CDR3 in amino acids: CASSPRGNTEAFF. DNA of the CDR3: TGTGCCAGTAGTCCCCGGGGGAACACTGAAGCTTTCTTT.

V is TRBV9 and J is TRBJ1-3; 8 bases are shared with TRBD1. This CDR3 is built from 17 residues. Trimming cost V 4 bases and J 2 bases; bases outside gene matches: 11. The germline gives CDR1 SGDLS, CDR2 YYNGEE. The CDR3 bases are TGTGCCAGCAGCCCACAGACAGGGGTATTGGCTGGAAACACCATATATTTT. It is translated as CASSPQTGVLAGNTIYF. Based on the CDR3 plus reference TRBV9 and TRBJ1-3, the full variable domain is DSGVTQTPKHLITATGQRVTLRCSPRSGDLSVYWYQQSLDQGLQFLIQYYNGEERAKGNILERFSAQQFPDLHSELNLSSLELGDSALYFCASSPQTGVLAGNTIYFGEGSWLTVV.

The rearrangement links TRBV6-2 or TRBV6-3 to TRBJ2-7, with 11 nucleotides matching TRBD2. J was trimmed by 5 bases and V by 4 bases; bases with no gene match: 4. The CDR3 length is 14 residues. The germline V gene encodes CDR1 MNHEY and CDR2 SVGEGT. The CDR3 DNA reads TGTGCCAGCAGTTTGACTAGCGGGATAAACGAGCAGTACTTC. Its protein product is CASSLTSGINEQYF.

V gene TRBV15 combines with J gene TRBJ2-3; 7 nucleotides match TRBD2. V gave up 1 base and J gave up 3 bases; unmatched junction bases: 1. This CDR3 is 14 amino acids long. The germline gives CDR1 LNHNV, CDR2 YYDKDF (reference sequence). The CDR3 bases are TGTGCCACCAGCAGAGCGGGACTAACAGATACGCAGTATTTT. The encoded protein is CATSRAGLTDTQYF.

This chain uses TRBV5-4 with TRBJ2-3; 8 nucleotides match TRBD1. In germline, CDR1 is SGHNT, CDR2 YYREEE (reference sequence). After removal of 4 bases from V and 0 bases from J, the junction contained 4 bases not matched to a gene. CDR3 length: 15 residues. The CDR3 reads CASSGRQGSTDTQYF. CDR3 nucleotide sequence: TGTGCCAGCAGCGGACGACAGGGGAGCACAGATACGCAGTATTTT.

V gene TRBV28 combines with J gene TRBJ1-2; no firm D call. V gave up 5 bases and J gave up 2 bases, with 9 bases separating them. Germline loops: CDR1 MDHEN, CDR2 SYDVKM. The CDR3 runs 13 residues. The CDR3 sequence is CASSPRENYGYTF. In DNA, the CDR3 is TGTGCCAGCAGTCCGAGGGAGAACTATGGCTACACCTTC.

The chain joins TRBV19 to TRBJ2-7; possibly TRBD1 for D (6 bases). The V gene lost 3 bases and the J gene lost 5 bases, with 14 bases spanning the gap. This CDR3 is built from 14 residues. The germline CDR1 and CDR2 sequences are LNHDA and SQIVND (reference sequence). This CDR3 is CASSISRGLNEQYF. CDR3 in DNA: TGTGCCAGTAGTATTTCGAGGGGGTTAAACGAGCAGTACTTC.

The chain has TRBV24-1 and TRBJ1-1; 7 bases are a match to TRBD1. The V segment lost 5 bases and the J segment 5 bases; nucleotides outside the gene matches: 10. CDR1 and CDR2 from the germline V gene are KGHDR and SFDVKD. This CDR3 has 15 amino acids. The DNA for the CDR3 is TGTGCCACCAGTGGGGACAGCCAAGGAAGGACTGAAGCTTTCTTT. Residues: CATSGDSQGRTEAFF.

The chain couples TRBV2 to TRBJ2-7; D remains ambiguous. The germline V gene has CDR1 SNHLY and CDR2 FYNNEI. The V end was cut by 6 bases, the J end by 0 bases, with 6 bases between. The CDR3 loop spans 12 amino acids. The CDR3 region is CASRAASYEQYF. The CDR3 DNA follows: TGTGCCAGCAGGGCGGCCTCCTACGAGCAGTACTTC.